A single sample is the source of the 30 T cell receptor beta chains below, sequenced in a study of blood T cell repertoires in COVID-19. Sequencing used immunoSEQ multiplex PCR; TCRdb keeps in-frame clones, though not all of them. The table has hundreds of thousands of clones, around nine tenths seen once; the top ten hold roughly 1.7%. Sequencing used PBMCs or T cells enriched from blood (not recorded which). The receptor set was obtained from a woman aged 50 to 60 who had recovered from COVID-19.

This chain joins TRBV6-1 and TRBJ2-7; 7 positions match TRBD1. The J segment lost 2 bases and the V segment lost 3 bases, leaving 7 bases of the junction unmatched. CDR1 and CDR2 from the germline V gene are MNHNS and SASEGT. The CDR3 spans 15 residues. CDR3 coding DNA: TGTGCCAGCAGTGAGGACAGGAAGCCCCCCTACGAGCAGTACTTC. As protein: CASSEDRKPPYEQYF.

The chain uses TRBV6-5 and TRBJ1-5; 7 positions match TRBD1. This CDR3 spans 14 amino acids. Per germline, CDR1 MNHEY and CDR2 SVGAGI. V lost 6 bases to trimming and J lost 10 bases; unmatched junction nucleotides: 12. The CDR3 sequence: CASRGLDRVEPQHF. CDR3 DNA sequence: TGTGCCAGCAGGGGCCTTGACAGGGTTGAACCCCAGCATTTT.

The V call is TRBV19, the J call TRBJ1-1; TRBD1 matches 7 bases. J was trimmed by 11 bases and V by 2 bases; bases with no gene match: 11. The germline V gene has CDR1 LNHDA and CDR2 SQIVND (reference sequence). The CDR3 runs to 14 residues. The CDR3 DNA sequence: TGTGCCAGTAGTATACCCCACAGGGGCGAGAGGGCTTTCTTT. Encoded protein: CASSIPHRGERAFF.

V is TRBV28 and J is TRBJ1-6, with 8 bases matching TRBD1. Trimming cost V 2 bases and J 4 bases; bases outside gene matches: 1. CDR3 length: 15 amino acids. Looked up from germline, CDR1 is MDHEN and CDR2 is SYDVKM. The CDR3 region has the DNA TGTGCCAGCAGTTTAGACAGGGGATATAATTCACCCCTCCACTTT. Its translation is CASSLDRGYNSPLHF.

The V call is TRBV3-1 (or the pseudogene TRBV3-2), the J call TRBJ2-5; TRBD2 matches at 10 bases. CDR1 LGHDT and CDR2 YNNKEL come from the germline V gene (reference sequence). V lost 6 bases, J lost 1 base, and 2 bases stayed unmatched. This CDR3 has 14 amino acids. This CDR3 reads CASRGLAVQETQYF. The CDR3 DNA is TGTGCCAGCAGAGGACTAGCGGTCCAAGAGACCCAGTACTTC.

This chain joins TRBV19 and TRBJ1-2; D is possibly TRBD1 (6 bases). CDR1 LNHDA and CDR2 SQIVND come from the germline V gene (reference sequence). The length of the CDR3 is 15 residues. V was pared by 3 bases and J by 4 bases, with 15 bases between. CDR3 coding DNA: TGTGCCAGTAGTATTCGGGGGGCGATCGGCTATGGCTACACCTTC. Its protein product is CASSIRGAIGYGYTF.

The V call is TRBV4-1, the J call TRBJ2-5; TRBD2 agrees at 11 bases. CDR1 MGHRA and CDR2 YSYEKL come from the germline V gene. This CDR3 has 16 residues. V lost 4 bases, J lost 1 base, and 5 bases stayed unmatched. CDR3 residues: CASSLNSGRAQETQYF. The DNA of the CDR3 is TGCGCCAGCAGCCTTAATAGCGGGAGGGCCCAAGAGACCCAGTACTTC.

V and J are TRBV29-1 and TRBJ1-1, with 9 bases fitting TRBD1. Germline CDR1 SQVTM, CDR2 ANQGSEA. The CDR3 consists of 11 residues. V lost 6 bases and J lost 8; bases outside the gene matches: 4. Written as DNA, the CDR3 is TGCAGCGTAGGACAGGGGATGGAAGCTTTCTTT. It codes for CSVGQGMEAFF.

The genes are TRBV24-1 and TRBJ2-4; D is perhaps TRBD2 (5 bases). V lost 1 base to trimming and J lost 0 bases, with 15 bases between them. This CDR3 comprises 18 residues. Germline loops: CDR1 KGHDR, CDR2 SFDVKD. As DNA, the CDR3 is TGTGCCACCAGTGATTTTAGCGCCGCACCACTAGCCAAAAACATTCAGTACTTC. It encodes CATSDFSAAPLAKNIQYF.

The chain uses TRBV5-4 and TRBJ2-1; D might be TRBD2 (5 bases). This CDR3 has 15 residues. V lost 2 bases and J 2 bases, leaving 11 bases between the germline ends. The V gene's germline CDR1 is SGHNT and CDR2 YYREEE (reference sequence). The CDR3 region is CASSLPLATYNEQFF. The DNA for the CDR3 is TGTGCCAGCAGCTTACCTCTAGCTACCTACAATGAGCAGTTCTTC.

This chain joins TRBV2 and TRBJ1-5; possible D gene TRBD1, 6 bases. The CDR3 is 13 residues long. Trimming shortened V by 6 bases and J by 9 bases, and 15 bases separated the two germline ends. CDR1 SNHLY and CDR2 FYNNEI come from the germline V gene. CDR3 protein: CASRDRPIAPQHF. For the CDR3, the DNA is TGTGCCAGCAGAGACAGGCCGATTGCGCCCCAGCATTTT.

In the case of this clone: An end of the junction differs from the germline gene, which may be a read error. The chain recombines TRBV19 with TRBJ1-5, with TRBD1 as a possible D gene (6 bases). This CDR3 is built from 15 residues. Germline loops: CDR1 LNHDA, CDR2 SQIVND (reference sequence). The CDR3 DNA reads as TGTGCCAGTAGAATAGGGGGGACTTATAATCAGCCCCAGCATTTT. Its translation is CASRIGGTYNQPQHF.

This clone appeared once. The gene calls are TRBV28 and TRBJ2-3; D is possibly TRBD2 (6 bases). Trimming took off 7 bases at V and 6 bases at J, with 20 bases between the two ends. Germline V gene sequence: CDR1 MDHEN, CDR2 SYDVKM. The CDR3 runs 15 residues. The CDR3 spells CASTTGGRKRDTQYF. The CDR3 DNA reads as TGTGCCAGCACGACCGGAGGGAGGAAAAGGGATACGCAGTATTTT.

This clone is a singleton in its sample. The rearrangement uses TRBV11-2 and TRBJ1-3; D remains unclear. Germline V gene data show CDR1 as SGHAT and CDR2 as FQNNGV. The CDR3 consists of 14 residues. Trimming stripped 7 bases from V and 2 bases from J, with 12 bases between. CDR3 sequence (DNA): TGTGCCAGCAAACTCGCTGCCCCTGGAAACACCATATATTTT. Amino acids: CASKLAAPGNTIYF.

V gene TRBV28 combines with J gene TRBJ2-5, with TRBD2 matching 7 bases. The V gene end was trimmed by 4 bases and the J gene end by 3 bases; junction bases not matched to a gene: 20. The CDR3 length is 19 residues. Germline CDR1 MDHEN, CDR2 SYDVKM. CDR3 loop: CASSSRRVYREGLEETQYF. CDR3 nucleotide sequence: TGTGCCAGCAGTTCCCGTAGGGTGTATAGGGAGGGCCTAGAAGAGACCCAGTACTTC.

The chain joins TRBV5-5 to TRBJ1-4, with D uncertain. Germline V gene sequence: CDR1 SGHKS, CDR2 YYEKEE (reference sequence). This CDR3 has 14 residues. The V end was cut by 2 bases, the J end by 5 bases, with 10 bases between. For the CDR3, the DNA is TGTGCCAGCAGCTTCTCAGGCCCAAATGAAAAACTGTTTTTT. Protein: CASSFSGPNEKLFF.

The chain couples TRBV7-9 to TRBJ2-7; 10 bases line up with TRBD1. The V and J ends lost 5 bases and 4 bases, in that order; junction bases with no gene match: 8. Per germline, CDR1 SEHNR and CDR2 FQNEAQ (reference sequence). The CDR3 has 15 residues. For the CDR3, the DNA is TGTGCCAGCAGCAGTATTGGGACAGGGGTGTACGAGCAGTACTTC. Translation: CASSSIGTGVYEQYF.

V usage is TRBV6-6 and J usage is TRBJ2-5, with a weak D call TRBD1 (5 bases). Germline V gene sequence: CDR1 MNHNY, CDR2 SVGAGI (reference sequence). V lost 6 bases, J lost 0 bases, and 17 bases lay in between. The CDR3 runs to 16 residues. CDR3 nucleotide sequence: TGTGCCAGCAGAACTACCGACAGTCGCGACCAAGAGACCCAGTACTTC. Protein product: CASRTTDSRDQETQYF.

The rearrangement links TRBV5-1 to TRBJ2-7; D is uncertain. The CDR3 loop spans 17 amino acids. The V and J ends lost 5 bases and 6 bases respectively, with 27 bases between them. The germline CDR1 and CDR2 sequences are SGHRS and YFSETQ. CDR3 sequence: CASRWPKTQPPTSEQYF. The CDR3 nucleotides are TGCGCCAGCAGATGGCCTAAGACACAGCCGCCCACGTCCGAGCAGTACTTC.

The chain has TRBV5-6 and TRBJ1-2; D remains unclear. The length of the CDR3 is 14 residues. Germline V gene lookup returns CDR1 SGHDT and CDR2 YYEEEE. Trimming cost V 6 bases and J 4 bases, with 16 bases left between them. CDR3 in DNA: TGTGCCAGCAACCCAGCCGGGGTGTTCTATGGCTACACCTTC. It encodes CASNPAGVFYGYTF. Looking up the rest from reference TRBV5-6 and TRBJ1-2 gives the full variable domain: DAGVTQSPTHLIKTRGQQVTLRCSPKSGHDTVSWYQQALGQGPQFIFQYYEEEERQRGNFPDRFSGHQFPNYSSELNVNALLLGDSALYLCASNPAGVFYGYTFGSGTRLTVV.

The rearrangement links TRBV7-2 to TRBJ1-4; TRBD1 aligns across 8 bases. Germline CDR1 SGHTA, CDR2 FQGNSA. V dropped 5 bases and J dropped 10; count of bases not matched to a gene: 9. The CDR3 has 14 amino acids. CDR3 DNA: TGTGCCAGCAGCGCAGACAGGGGAGAAACAAAACTGTTTTTT. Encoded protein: CASSADRGETKLFF.

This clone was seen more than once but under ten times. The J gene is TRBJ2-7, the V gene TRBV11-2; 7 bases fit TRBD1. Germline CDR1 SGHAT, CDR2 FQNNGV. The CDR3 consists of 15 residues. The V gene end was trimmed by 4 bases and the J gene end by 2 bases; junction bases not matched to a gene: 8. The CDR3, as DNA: TGTGCCAGCAGCTCCCGACAGGGTAGGGCCTACGAGCAGTACTTC. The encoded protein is CASSSRQGRAYEQYF.

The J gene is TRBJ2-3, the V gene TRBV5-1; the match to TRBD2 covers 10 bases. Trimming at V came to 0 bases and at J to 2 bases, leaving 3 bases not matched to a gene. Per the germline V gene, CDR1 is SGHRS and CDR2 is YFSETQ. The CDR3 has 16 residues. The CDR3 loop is CASSLVLAGDTDTQYF. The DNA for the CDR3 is TGCGCCAGCAGCTTGGTTCTAGCGGGGGACACAGATACGCAGTATTTT.

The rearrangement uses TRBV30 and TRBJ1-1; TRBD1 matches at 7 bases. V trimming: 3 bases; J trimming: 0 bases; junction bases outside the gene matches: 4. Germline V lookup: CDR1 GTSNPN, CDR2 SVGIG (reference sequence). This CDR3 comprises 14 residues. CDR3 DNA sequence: TGTGCCTGGAGGCAGGGACAGTTGAACACTGAAGCTTTCTTT. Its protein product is CAWRQGQLNTEAFF.

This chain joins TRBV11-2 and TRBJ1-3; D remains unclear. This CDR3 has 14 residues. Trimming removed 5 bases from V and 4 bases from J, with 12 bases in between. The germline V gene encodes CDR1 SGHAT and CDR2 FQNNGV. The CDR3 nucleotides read TGTGCCAGCAGCCAAATCTGGAGAGGAAACACCATATATTTT. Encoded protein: CASSQIWRGNTIYF.

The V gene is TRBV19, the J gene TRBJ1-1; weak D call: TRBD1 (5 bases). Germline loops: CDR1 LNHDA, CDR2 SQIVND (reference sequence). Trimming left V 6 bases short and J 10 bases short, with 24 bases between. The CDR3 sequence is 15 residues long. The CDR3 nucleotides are TGTGCCAGTAGCCTGACAGTTCTGGGTGAACTGGGAGCTTTCTTT. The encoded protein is CASSLTVLGELGAFF.

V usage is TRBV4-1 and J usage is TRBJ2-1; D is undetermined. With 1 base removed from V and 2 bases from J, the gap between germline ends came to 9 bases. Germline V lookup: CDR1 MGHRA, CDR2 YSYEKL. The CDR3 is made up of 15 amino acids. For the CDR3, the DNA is TGCGCCAGCAGCCAAGTAGACTCTCCCTACAATGAGCAGTTCTTC. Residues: CASSQVDSPYNEQFF.

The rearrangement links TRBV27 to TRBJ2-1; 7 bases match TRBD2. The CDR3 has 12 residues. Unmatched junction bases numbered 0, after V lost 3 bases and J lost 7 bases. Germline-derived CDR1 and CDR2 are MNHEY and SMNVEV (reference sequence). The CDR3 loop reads CASSLGGNEQFF. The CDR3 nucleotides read TGTGCCAGCAGTTTGGGAGGGAATGAGCAGTTCTTC.

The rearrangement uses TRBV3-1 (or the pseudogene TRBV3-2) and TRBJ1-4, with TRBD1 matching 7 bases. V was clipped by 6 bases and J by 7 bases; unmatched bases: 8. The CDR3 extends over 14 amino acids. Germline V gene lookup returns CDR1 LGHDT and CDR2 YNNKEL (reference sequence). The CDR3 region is CASRTDRWAEKLFF. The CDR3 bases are TGTGCCAGCAGGACGGACAGGTGGGCTGAAAAACTGTTTTTT.

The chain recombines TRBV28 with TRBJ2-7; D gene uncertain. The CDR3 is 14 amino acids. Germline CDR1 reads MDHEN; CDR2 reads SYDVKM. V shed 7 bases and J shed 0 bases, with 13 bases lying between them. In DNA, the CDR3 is TGTGCCAGCACTCTAACGGTCACCTCCTACGAGCAGTACTTC. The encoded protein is CASTLTVTSYEQYF.